This is a list of T cell receptor beta chains from one sample in a study of blood T cells in healthy people across ages. TCRdb itself ran the 5' RACE reads through MiXCR, one entry per CDR3 protein. The sample contains over 1,300,000 distinct CDR3 sequences, approximately 59% of which appear only once. Sequences were obtained from blood. These receptors were obtained from a man between 18 and 29 years old in good health. Both conserved end residues are part of each CDR3. Fields, in order: V gene, J gene, clone size, D gene, CDR3 DNA, CDR3 protein. D genes are given only for firm matches. Expanded clones get a size class; other rows say once, few or many, or leave the size out.

V: TRBV12-3/TRBV12-4; J: TRBJ2-3; size: NA; D: NA; DNA: TGTGCCAGCAGGATAGGCCCAGGCAGCACAGATGCGCAGTATTTT; CDR3: CASRIGPGSTDAQYF
V: TRBV29-1; J: TRBJ2-2; size: NA; D: NA; DNA: TGCAGCGCTTACGGAGGGAGCCTTCCCACCGGGGAGCTGTTTTTT; CDR3: CSAYGGSLPTGELFF
V: TRBV5-1; J: TRBJ1-1; size: NA; D: TRBD1; DNA: TGCGCCAGCAGCTTTTCGGACAGGGGTTCCACTGAAGCTTTCTTT; CDR3: CASSFSDRGSTEAFF
V: TRBV7-2; J: TRBJ2-1; size: NA; D: NA; DNA: TGTGCCAGCAGCTCCGAGGGGGGCTTTTACAATGAGCAGTTCTTC; CDR3: CASSSEGGFYNEQFF
V: TRBV7-2; J: TRBJ1-5; size: NA; D: NA; DNA: TGTGCCAGCAGCTTAGGATCCAGGAATGAGCCCCAGCATTTT; CDR3: CASSLGSRNEPQHF
V: TRBV7-2; J: TRBJ2-5; size: few; D: TRBD1; DNA: TGTGCCAGCAGCTTAACAGGGGGCCTAGAGACCCAGTACTTC; CDR3: CASSLTGGLETQYF
V: TRBV4-1; J: TRBJ2-7; size: NA; D: NA; DNA: TGCGCCAGCAGCCCTGGGGCCCCCACTCTCGAGCAGTACTTC; CDR3: CASSPGAPTLEQYF
V: TRBV20-1; J: TRBJ2-7; size: NA; D: TRBD1; DNA: TGCAGTGCTAGTTACCTCGAGGGGGACAGGGGTAACTACGAGCAGTACTTC; CDR3: CSASYLEGDRGNYEQYF
V: TRBV6-2/TRBV6-3; J: TRBJ2-1; size: NA; D: TRBD2; DNA: TGTGCCAGTAGAACAACAACCACTAGCGGCAATGAGCAGTTCTTC; CDR3: CASRTTTTSGNEQFF
V: TRBV4-1; J: TRBJ2-7; size: NA; D: NA; DNA: TGCGCCAGTAGCCAGCCGTTGCCCATCTACGAGCAGTACTTC; CDR3: CASSQPLPIYEQYF
V: TRBV6-5; J: TRBJ1-6; size: NA; D: NA; DNA: TGTGCCAGCAGCCGCCTCGAGCAGGGTGGTAATTCACCCCTCCACTTT; CDR3: CASSRLEQGGNSPLHF
V: TRBV4-1; J: TRBJ2-3; size: NA; D: TRBD2; DNA: TGCGCCAGCAGCCAAGATGAACTAGCGGGAGGGCCGGGGTTGACAGATACGCAGTATTTT; CDR3: CASSQDELAGGPGLTDTQYF
V: TRBV12-3/TRBV12-4; J: TRBJ1-4; size: NA; D: TRBD1; DNA: TGTGCCAGCAGCGAAACAGGGGCGGGTGAAAAACTGTTTTTT; CDR3: CASSETGAGEKLFF
V: TRBV4-1; J: TRBJ2-7; size: NA; D: NA; DNA: TGCGCCAGCAGCCAAGAGGCGGGCCAGACTAAAAGCTCCTACGAGCAGTACTTC; CDR3: CASSQEAGQTKSSYEQYF
V: TRBV20-1; J: TRBJ1-2; size: NA; D: NA; DNA: TGCAGTGCTACCGGACGGAGAGGTGGCTACACCTTC; CDR3: CSATGRRGGYTF
V: TRBV12-3/TRBV12-4; J: TRBJ2-3; size: NA; D: TRBD2; DNA: TGTGCCAGCACCCGGACTAGCGGGAGCGTGTATATGGATACGCAGTATTTT; CDR3: CASTRTSGSVYMDTQYF
V: TRBV20-1; J: TRBJ1-2; size: few; D: NA; DNA: TGCAGTGTCGAGGGGCCGGGCTATGGCTACACCTTC; CDR3: CSVEGPGYGYTF
V: TRBV20-1; J: TRBJ1-2; size: NA; D: NA; DNA: TGCAGTGCTAGAGATTTGAAGGCTCCTGGCTACACCTTC; CDR3: CSARDLKAPGYTF
V: TRBV29-1; J: TRBJ2-1; size: few; D: NA; DNA: TGCAGCGTTGAACCTCAAGGGGGGTTCGAGTATGAGCAGTTCTTC; CDR3: CSVEPQGGFEYEQFF
V: TRBV4-3; J: TRBJ2-6; size: NA; D: NA; DNA: TGCGCCAGCAGCCAAGGACAGTTCTCTGGGGCCAACGTCCTGACTTTC; CDR3: CASSQGQFSGANVLTF
V: TRBV6-2/TRBV6-3; J: TRBJ2-5; size: NA; D: NA; DNA: TGTGCCAGCAGTTTCGGGACCCCGCGGGGTCAAGAGACCCAGTACTTC; CDR3: CASSFGTPRGQETQYF
V: TRBV10-2; J: TRBJ2-1; size: many; D: NA; DNA: TGCGCCAGCAGGGTTAGCGTCGGCGAGCAGTTCTTC; CDR3: CASRVSVGEQFF
V: TRBV4-2; J: TRBJ2-1; size: NA; D: TRBD2; DNA: TGTGCCAGCAGCCCGGAAGCCCTCTACGGAGCGGGAGGATACAATGAGCAGTTCTTC; CDR3: CASSPEALYGAGGYNEQFF
V: TRBV7-9; J: TRBJ2-7; size: NA; D: NA; DNA: TGTGCCAGCAGCTTAGCAGGAATTAACTACGAGCAGTACTTC; CDR3: CASSLAGINYEQYF
V: TRBV10-3; J: TRBJ2-3; size: once; D: TRBD2; DNA: TGTGCCATCACCGATCCGTCTAGCGGCCACCAGGATACGCAGTATTTT; CDR3: CAITDPSSGHQDTQYF
V: TRBV5-5; J: TRBJ1-1; size: NA; D: NA; DNA: TGTGCCAGCAGCCTGGGACGATTAGAAGCTTTCTTT; CDR3: CASSLGRLEAFF
V: TRBV4-1; J: TRBJ2-7; size: NA; D: NA; DNA: TGCGCCAGCCGTCAACTAGCTTCAGGAAAGCAGTACTTC; CDR3: CASRQLASGKQYF
V: TRBV7-7; J: TRBJ2-7; size: few; D: TRBD1; DNA: TGTGCTAGCAGCTTATCCAGGACAGGGGCCCCTGGCGAGCAGTACTTC; CDR3: CASSLSRTGAPGEQYF
V: TRBV20-1; J: TRBJ2-1; size: NA; D: TRBD2; DNA: TGCAGTGCCCGTAGCGGGAGGGCCCCCCATGAGCAGTTCTTC; CDR3: CSARSGRAPHEQFF
V: TRBV2; J: TRBJ2-3; size: few; D: TRBD1; DNA: TGTGCCAGCAGTAATACAGGGGGCGAGGGTACGCAGTATTTT; CDR3: CASSNTGGEGTQYF
V: TRBV9; J: TRBJ2-7; size: NA; D: NA; DNA: TGTGCCACCCGGGCCCCAGCGGCCCAGTACTTC; CDR3: CATRAPAAQYF
V: TRBV2; J: TRBJ2-1; size: NA; D: NA; DNA: TGTGCCAGCAGATCTCGGAATGAGCAGTTCTTC; CDR3: CASRSRNEQFF
V: TRBV6-1; J: TRBJ1-5; size: NA; D: NA; DNA: TGTGCCAGCAGTGAAGCAGGGAGCCAGCCCCAGCATTTT; CDR3: CASSEAGSQPQHF
V: TRBV4-3; J: TRBJ2-7; size: NA; D: TRBD1; DNA: TGCGCCAGCAGCCAAGACCGGACAGGGGTAAACTACGAGCAGTACTTC; CDR3: CASSQDRTGVNYEQYF
V: TRBV9; J: TRBJ1-6; size: few; D: NA; DNA: TGTGCCAGCAGCGCAACCAGGGACGGGACCTCACCCCTCCACTTT; CDR3: CASSATRDGTSPLHF
V: TRBV6-6; J: TRBJ2-7; size: NA; D: NA; DNA: TGTACCAGCAGTTACTCGCCGCAGGCCAGCTACGAGCAGTACTTC; CDR3: CTSSYSPQASYEQYF
V: TRBV28; J: TRBJ1-1; size: NA; D: NA; DNA: TGTGCCAGCAGTTTTCCCTACACTGAAGCTTTCTTT; CDR3: CASSFPYTEAFF
V: TRBV7-6; J: TRBJ1-2; size: NA; D: NA; DNA: TGTGCCAGCAGCCCCACCGGCGGGGAGCCACAGAACTATGGCTACACCTTC; CDR3: CASSPTGGEPQNYGYTF
V: TRBV24-1; J: TRBJ2-3; size: few; D: NA; DNA: TGTGCCACCAGTACCGGGCAAAGCACAGATACGCAGTATTTT; CDR3: CATSTGQSTDTQYF
V: TRBV2; J: TRBJ2-7; size: NA; D: NA; DNA: TGTGCCAGCAGAGAACCAGGGGAATGGTACGAGCAGTACTTC; CDR3: CASREPGEWYEQYF
V: TRBV11-2; J: TRBJ1-6; size: NA; D: NA; DNA: TGTGCCAGCAGCTTAGATATTGGTTCACCCCTCCACTTT; CDR3: CASSLDIGSPLHF
V: TRBV29-1; J: TRBJ2-7; size: many; D: NA; DNA: TGCAGCGTCGTTACCTACGAGCAGTACTTC; CDR3: CSVVTYEQYF
V: TRBV28; J: TRBJ2-7; size: NA; D: NA; DNA: TGTGCCAGCAGCAAGACAGTAATCGAGCAGTACTTC; CDR3: CASSKTVIEQYF
V: TRBV29-1; J: TRBJ1-1; size: few; D: NA; DNA: TGCAGCGTTGAAAGGGCAGAGAACACTGAAGCTTTCTTT; CDR3: CSVERAENTEAFF
V: TRBV6-2/TRBV6-3; J: TRBJ1-4; size: NA; D: NA; DNA: NA; CDR3: CASTSGFEKLFF
V: TRBV10-3; J: TRBJ2-5; size: NA; D: NA; DNA: TGTGCCATCAGTGAACGGGACTGGTACCACGAGACCCAGTACTTC; CDR3: CAISERDWYHETQYF
V: TRBV10-3; J: TRBJ1-2; size: few; D: NA; DNA: TGTGCCATCCCGGGACCGGGATATGGCTACACCTTC; CDR3: CAIPGPGYGYTF
V: TRBV7-9; J: TRBJ2-7; size: few; D: NA; DNA: TGTGCCAGCAGCTTTGACGGGACACCCTACGAGCAGTACTTC; CDR3: CASSFDGTPYEQYF
V: TRBV9; J: TRBJ1-2; size: few; D: NA; DNA: TGTGCCAGCAGCGTACAGGGTGATGGCTACACCTTC; CDR3: CASSVQGDGYTF
V: TRBV6-5; J: TRBJ1-1; size: few; D: NA; DNA: TGTGCCAGCAGGGATGACCTGAACACTGAAGCTTTCTTT; CDR3: CASRDDLNTEAFF
V: TRBV4-3; J: TRBJ1-1; size: NA; D: NA; DNA: TGCGCCAGCAGCCAGAGAGCACAGCCTCAGACGAACACTGAAGCTTTCTTT; CDR3: CASSQRAQPQTNTEAFF
V: TRBV2; J: TRBJ1-2; size: few; D: NA; DNA: TGTGCCAGCAATCGGGGGGTCGGCGATGGCTACACCTTC; CDR3: CASNRGVGDGYTF
V: TRBV20-1; J: TRBJ2-1; size: NA; D: NA; DNA: TGCAGTGCCCCCCTGGGCAATGAGCGGTTCTTC; CDR3: CSAPLGNERFF
V: TRBV5-1; J: TRBJ1-4; size: NA; D: NA; DNA: TGCGCCAGCAGCTTGGCCCGGGGAGCCCCAACTAATGAAAAACTGTTTTTT; CDR3: CASSLARGAPTNEKLFF
V: TRBV7-2; J: TRBJ2-1; size: NA; D: TRBD2; DNA: TGTGCCAGCAGCCTTGGGACTAGCGGGGGAGGTGAGCAGTTCTTC; CDR3: CASSLGTSGGGEQFF
V: TRBV7-9; J: TRBJ2-1; size: few; D: NA; DNA: TGTGCCAGCAGCTTAGAGAATAGCAATGAGCAGTTCTTC; CDR3: CASSLENSNEQFF
V: TRBV5-1; J: TRBJ2-5; size: NA; D: NA; DNA: TGCGCCAGCAGCCTGACGTCTATTGGAGAGACCCAGTACTTC; CDR3: CASSLTSIGETQYF
V: TRBV11-2; J: TRBJ2-4; size: NA; D: NA; DNA: TGTGCCAGCAGCTTAGAGCCACCACTAGCCAAAAACATTCAGTACTTC; CDR3: CASSLEPPLAKNIQYF
V: TRBV3-1; J: TRBJ2-3; size: NA; D: TRBD2; DNA: TGTGCCAGCAGCCAACTAGCGGGAGTTTCAGATACGCAGTATTTT; CDR3: CASSQLAGVSDTQYF